This T cell receptor (beta chain) was sequenced for a study of glioma-infiltrating T cells. Findings of the study overall: Non-neoplastic patients had below-expected tissue-blood divergence, while all gliomas exceeded expectation.

As to this clonotype: Its cognate antigen is unknown. A read error is possible here, since a much larger clone lies one base away.

Using RNA template, CDR3s of TCR alpha and beta were amplified with iRepertoire arm-PCR. MiXCR, run by TCRdb on the multiplex PCR reads, gives a single entry per CDR3 protein. Of 84,000 or so distinct CDR3 sequences listed, about 25% were seen once; the top ten hold approximately 6.7%. This receptor was obtained from a human donor with low-grade glioma or glioblastoma, undergoing nonglioma brain surgery, or in good health (not recorded which). Source material: glioma tissue, nonneoplastic brain tissue, or PBMCs (not recorded which).

The CDR3 protein is CASSYSSSGRAPDTKYF. In DNA, the CDR3 is TGTGCCAGCAGTTACTCGTCGAGCGGGAGGGCCCCAGATACGAAGTATTTT. This chain links TRBV6-6 with TRBJ2-3, with 10 nucleotides matching TRBD2. This CDR3 is built from 17 residues. CDR1 and CDR2 (germline): MNHNY, SVGAGI (reference sequence).